Below, one T cell receptor (beta chain) is given with its context. This entry comes from a study of Graves' ophthalmopathy and Graves' hyperthyroidism. The CDR3 has 19 amino acids. Germline CDR1 reads SGHAT; CDR2 reads FQNNGV. V shed 2 bases and J 3 bases; nucleotides not matched to a gene: 14. For repertoire sequencing, the TCR beta CDR3 regions were amplified from RNA transcripts. An opening RT-PCR round employed HTBI primers and preceded a second-round multiplex PCR. Using its own MiXCR run on the multiplex PCR reads, TCRdb lists one record per CDR3 protein. The repertoire includes 650,000 to 900,000 distinct CDR3 sequences, around 40% of them detected once, and 44% sits in the top ten.

Sequencing used peripheral blood. This TCR was sampled from an adult man with Graves' ophthalmopathy. V is TRBV11-2 and J is TRBJ2-3, with 10 bases matching TRBD2. CDR3 nucleotides: TGTGCCAGCAGCTTACGGTTCGCCAGCGGGGGGGCGTTGACAGATACGCAGTATTTT. Amino acids: CASSLRFASGGALTDTQYF.